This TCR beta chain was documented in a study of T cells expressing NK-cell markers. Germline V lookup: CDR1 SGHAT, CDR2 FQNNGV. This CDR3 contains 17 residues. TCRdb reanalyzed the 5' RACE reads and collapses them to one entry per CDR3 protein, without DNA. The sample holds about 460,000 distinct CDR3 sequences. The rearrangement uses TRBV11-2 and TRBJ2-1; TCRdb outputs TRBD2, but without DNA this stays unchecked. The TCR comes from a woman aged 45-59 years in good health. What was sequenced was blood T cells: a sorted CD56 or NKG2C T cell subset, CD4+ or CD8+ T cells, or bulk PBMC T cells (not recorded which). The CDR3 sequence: CASSLKIAGGPYNEQFF.